This TCR beta chain was sequenced during a study of blood T cells in healthy people across ages. Findings and caveats of the study: Naive CD4+ cells and diversity were both higher in long-lived donors than in aged donors.

A second PCR of roughly 7 to 11 cycles used a sample-barcoded 5' primer and a J-beta primer mix. In TCRdb, the 5' RACE reads were re-called with MiXCR into one record per CDR3 protein. The repertoire includes 870,000 or so distinct CDR3 sequences, 25% to 30% of them detected once, and around 16% sits in the top ten. Turning to this clonotype: The antigen remains unidentified. The junction shows a germline mismatch at one end, possibly a read error.

CDR3 length: 15 residues. Sequencing was done on a sample of blood. The chain combines TRBV12-3 or TRBV12-4 with TRBJ2-1; 10 nucleotides match TRBD2. This sequence originates from a woman of 80 years or more in good health. In DNA, the CDR3 is TGTGCCAGCAGTATAGCGGGGGGCTGGGGCAATGGGCAGTTCTTC. Translating it yields CASSIAGGWGNGQFF.